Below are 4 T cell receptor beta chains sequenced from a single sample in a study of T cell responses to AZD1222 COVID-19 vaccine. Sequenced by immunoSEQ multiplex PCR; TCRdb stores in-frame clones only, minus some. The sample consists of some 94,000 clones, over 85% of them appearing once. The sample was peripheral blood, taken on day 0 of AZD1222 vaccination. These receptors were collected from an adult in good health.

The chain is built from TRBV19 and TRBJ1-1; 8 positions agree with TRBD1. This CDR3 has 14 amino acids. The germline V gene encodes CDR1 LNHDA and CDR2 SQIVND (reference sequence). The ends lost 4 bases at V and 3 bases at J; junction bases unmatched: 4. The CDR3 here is CASSTETGDTEAFF. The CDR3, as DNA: TGTGCCAGTAGTACCGAGACAGGGGACACTGAAGCTTTCTTT.

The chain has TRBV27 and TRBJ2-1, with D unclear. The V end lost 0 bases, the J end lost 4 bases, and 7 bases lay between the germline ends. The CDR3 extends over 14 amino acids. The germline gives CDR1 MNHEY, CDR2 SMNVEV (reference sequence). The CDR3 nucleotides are TGTGCCAGCAGTTTATCGGCGATTTACAATGAGCAGTTCTTC. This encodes CASSLSAIYNEQFF.

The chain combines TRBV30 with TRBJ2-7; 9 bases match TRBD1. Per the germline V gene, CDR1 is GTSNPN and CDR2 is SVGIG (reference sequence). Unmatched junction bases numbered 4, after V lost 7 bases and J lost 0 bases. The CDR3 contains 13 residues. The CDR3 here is CALTTGGSYEQYF. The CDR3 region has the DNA TGTGCCTTGACGACAGGGGGCTCCTACGAGCAGTACTTC. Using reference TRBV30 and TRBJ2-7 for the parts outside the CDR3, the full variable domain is SQTIHQWPATLVQPVGSPLSLECTVEGTSNPNLYWYRQAAGRGLQLLFYSVGIGQISSEVPQNLSASRPQDRQFILSSKKLLLSDSGFYLCALTTGGSYEQYFGPGTRLTVT.

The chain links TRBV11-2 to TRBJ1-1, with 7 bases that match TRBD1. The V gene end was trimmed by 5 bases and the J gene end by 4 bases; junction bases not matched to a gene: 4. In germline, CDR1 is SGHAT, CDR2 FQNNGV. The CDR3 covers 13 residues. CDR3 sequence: CASSKQGSTEAFF. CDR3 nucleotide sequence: TGTGCCAGCAGCAAACAGGGGAGCACTGAAGCTTTCTTT.